This TCR beta chain was identified in a study of naive and memory T cell subsets. Alpha and beta libraries were amplified separately from the second PCR onward. Cells stained for CD3, CD4, CD8, CD45RA and CD27 were sorted into four subsets. The CDR3 is 15 amino acids. V lost 0 bases, J lost 6 bases, and 11 bases lay in between. CDR1 LGHNA and CDR2 YNFKEQ come from the germline V gene. Both TRBC1 and TRBC2 were covered by a beta constant-region primer of two equimolar oligonucleotides. Nested alpha and beta constant-region primers with the SP2 primer drove four PCR rounds on ligated cDNA. An oligonucleotide with the SP2 primer and a 12-nucleotide UMI was ligated to the cDNA 3' end. TCRdb fed the UMI-ligation and nested PCR reads into MiXCR, producing one record per CDR3 protein. Of 95,000 to 150,000 distinct CDR3 sequences listed, 35% to 40% are singletons. This clonotype was found a few times.

The chain carries TRBV4-2 and TRBJ2-2; D is unresolved. Sample: central memory CD4+ T cells from blood. The source of this sequence is a human donor in good health. The CDR3 DNA reads TGTGCCAGCAGCCAAGACGAAGGGTTTCCCGGGGAGCTGTTTTTT. Translation gives CASSQDEGFPGELFF.